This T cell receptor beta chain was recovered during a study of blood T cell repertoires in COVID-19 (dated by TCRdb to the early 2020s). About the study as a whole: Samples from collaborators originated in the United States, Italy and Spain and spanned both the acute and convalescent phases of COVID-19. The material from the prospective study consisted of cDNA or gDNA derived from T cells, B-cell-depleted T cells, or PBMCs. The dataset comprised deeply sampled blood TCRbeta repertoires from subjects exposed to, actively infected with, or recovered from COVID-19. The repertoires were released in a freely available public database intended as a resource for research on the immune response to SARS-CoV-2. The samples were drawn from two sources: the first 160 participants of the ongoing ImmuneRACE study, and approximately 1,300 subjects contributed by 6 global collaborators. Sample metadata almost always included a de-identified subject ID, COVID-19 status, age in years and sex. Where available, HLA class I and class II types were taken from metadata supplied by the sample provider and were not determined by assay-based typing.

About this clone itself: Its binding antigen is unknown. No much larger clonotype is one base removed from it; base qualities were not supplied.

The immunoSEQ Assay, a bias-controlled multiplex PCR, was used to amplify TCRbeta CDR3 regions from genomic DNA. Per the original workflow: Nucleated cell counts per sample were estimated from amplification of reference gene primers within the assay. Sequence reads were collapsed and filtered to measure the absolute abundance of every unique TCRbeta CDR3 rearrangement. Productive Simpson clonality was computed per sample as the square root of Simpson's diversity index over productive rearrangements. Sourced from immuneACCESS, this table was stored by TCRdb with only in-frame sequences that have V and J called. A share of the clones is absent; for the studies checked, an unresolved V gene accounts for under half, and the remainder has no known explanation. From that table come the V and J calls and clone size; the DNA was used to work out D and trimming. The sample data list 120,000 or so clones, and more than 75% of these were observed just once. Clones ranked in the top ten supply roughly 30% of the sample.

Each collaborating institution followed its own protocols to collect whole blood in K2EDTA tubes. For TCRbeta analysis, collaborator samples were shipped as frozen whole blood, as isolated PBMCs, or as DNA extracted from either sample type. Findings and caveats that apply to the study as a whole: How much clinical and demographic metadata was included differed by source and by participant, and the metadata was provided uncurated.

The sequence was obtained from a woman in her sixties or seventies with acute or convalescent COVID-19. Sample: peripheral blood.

In nucleotide form, the sequence is TGTGCCAGCAGCCAACCGTTTATCAATGAGCAGTTCTTC. This yields the protein CASSQPFINEQFF. The chain couples TRBV3-1 (or the pseudogene TRBV3-2) to TRBJ2-1, with the D gene not confidently named. Deletion took 2 bases off V and 6 bases off J, with a span of 8 bases between the germline ends. CDR3 length: 13 amino acids, cysteine to phenylalanine. The retained sequence is limited to the CDR3, 39 bases, with the frame set at the first base. CDR1 LGHDT and CDR2 YNNKEL were looked up in the germline V gene (reference sequence).